The clone carrying this T cell receptor (beta chain) was seen ten or more times. Its antigen is still unknown. These data are taken from a study of human T cells and chemical hapten exposure. Study as a whole: Slight differences in pooled library volume were the main source of varying TCR yields across samples. Study-wide results and caveats: The study found that DPC sensitization did not change TCRs above 1 in 1000 frequency.

What the library attached to individual cDNA molecules were unique molecular identifiers. As handled by the study authors: Samples contained a median of roughly 93,000 TCRs, with a range of roughly 20,000 to 700,000. TCRdb analysed the 5' RACE reads with MiXCR anew, one entry per CDR3 protein. It is TCRdb's table, rather than the study itself, that gives the V and J calls and clone size. The sample has 130,000 or so distinct CDR3 sequences; roughly 4% are singletons. Someone pulled total RNA out of unfractionated whole blood. The CDR3 has 20 residues. The V gene's germline CDR1 is KGHSH and CDR2 LQKENI. The ends were cut back, 3 bases at V and 0 bases at J, with 21 bases in the middle.

The receptor was isolated from a female donor in good health. The J gene is TRBJ1-6, the V gene TRBV18; D uncertain. The CDR3 DNA is TGTGCCAGCTCACCCCTCTCGACTAGTGGGGTGAGCTCCTATAATTCACCCCTCCACTTT. Amino acid sequence: CASSPLSTSGVSSYNSPLHF. Combining the CDR3 with reference TRBV18 and TRBJ1-6 gives the whole variable domain NAGVMQNPRHLVRRRGQEARLRCSPMKGHSHVYWYRQLPEEGLKFMVYLQKENIIDESGMPKERFSAEFPKEGPSILRIQQVVRGDSAAYFCASSPLSTSGVSSYNSPLHFGNGTRLTVT.